The table lists the clone carrying this TCR beta chain with a count of one. These data are taken from a study of control samples from healthy donors and cancer patients. The CDR3 contains 12 residues. Germline loops: CDR1 SQVTM, CDR2 ANQGSEA. With 1 base removed from V and 14 bases from J, the gap between germline ends came to 17 bases. Clones were read by immunoSEQ multiplex PCR, and TCRdb kept only the in-frame ones, dropping some. The sample lists about 100,000 clones, about 91% occurring once. The V gene is TRBV29-1, the J gene TRBJ1-2; D might be TRBD1 (5 bases). The sample comprised blood. This TCR was recovered from a woman younger than 35 in good health. CDR3 loop: CSVEGREAGQTF. As DNA, the CDR3 is TGCAGCGTTGAAGGACGAGAGGCAGGGCAGACCTTC.